The T cell receptor beta chain under discussion was sequenced for a study of tumor-infiltrating lymphocytes in oesophageal squamous cell carcinoma. This clonotype showed up many times. In TCRdb, the PCR reads were re-called with MiXCR into one record per CDR3 protein. The sample carries about 21,000 distinct CDR3 sequences, around 33% recorded once. This CDR3 comprises 14 residues. Germline CDR1 SNHLY, CDR2 FYNNEI. Sample: esophageal tumor tissue. The chain carries TRBV2 and TRBJ2-3; D is undetermined. The last part of the DNA fits TRBJ2-7 better; the J call may be wrong. The sequence came from a male donor with esophageal squamous cell carcinoma. CDR3 sequence (DNA): TGTGCCAGCAGTGATTGGACCTCCTCCTACGAGCAGTACTTC. Amino acids: CASSDWTSSYEQYF.